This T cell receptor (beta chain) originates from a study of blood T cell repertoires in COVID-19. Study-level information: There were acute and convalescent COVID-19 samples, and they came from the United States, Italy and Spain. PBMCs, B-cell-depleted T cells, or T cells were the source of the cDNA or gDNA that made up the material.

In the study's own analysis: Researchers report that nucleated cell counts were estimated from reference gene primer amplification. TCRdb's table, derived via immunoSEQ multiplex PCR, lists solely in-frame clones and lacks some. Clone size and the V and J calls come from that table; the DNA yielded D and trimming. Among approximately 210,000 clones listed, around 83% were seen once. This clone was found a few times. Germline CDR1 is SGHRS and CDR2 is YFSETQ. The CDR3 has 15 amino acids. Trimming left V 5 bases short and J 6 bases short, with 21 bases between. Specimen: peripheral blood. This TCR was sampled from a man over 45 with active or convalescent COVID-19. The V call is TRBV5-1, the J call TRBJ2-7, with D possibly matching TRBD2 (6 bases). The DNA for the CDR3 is TGCGCCAGCAGGAGTATAGGGACTTCCATCGGCGAGCAGTACTTC. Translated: CASRSIGTSIGEQYF.